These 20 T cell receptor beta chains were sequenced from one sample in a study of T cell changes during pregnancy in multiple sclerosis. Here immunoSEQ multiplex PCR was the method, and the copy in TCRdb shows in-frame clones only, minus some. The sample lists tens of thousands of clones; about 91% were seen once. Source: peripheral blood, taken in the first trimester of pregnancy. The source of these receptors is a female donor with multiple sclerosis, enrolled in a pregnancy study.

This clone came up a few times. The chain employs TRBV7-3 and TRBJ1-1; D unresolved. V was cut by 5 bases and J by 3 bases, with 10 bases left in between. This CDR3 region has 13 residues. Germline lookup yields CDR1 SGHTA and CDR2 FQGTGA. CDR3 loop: CASSPIGDTEAFF. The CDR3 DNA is TGTGCCAGCAGCCCCATCGGGGACACTGAAGCTTTCTTT.

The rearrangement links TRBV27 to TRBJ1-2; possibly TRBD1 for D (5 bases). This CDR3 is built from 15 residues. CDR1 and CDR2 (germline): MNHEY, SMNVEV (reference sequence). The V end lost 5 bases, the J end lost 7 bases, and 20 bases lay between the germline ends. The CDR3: CASSKTLQVTSGYTF. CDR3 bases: TGTGCCAGCAGTAAAACCTTACAGGTTACCAGTGGCTACACCTTC.

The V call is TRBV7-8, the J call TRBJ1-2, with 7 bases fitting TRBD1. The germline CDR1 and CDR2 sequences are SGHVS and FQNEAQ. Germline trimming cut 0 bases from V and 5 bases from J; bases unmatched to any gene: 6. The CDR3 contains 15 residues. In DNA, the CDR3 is TGTGCCAGCAGCTTAGCAGGGACAGCCCTATATGGCTACACCTTC. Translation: CASSLAGTALYGYTF. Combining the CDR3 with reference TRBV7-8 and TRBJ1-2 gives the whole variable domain GAGVSQSPRYKVAKRGQDVALRCDPISGHVSLFWYQQALGQGPEFLTYFQNEAQLDKSGLPSDRFFAERPEGSVSTLKIQRTQQEDSAVYLCASSLAGTALYGYTFGSGTRLTVV.

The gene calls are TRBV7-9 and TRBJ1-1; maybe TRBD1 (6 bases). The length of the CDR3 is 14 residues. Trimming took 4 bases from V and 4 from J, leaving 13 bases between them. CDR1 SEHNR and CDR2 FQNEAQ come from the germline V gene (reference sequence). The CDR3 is CASSWGQGGTEAFF. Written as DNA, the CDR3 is TGTGCCAGCAGCTGGGGGCAGGGCGGCACTGAAGCTTTCTTT.

The CDR3 DNA follows: TGTGCCAGTAGTATCCCCGGTCTGTCCGGCAATCAGCCCCAGCATTTT. Its protein product is CASSIPGLSGNQPQHF. V is TRBV19 and J is TRBJ1-5; unclear D gene. Germline V CDR1 and CDR2: LNHDA, SQIVND (reference sequence). The CDR3 consists of 16 residues. V lost 3 bases, J lost 2 bases, and 14 bases lay in between.

The CDR3 reads CASSFRPGGYEQYF. The CDR3 nucleotides read TGTGCCAGCAGCTTCCGCCCCGGGGGCTACGAGCAGTACTTC. The chain joins TRBV5-8 to TRBJ2-7; TRBD2 is a possible D gene (6 bases). Trimming cost V 2 bases and J 3 bases, with 12 bases left between them. The CDR3 contains 14 residues. The germline gives CDR1 SGHTS, CDR2 YDEGEE.

The chain's CDR3 is CASEGGRLGSYEQYF. The CDR3 nucleotides read TGTGCCAGCGAAGGAGGGCGGCTGGGGTCCTACGAGCAGTACTTC. The V gene is TRBV6-1, the J gene TRBJ2-7; possible D gene TRBD2, 6 bases. V shed 8 bases and J shed 1 base, with 18 bases lying between them. The CDR3 length is 15 residues. Germline values: CDR1 MNHNS, CDR2 SASEGT.

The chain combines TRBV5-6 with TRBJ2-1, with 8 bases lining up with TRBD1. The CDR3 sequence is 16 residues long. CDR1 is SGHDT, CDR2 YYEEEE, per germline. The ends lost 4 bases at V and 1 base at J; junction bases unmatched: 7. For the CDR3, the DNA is TGTGCCAGCAGCGGGCGCAGGGGGCAGTCCTACAATGAGCAGTTCTTC. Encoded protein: CASSGRRGQSYNEQFF.

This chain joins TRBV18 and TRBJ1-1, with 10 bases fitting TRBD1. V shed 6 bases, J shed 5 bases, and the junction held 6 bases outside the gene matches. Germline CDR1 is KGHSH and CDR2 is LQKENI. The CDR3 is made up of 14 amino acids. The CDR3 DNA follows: TGTGCCAGCTCCCAGACAGGGGGCGTAACTGAAGCTTTCTTT. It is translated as CASSQTGGVTEAFF. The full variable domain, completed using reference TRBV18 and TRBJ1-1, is NAGVMQNPRHLVRRRGQEARLRCSPMKGHSHVYWYRQLPEEGLKFMVYLQKENIIDESGMPKERFSAEFPKEGPSILRIQQVVRGDSAAYFCASSQTGGVTEAFFGQGTRLTVV.

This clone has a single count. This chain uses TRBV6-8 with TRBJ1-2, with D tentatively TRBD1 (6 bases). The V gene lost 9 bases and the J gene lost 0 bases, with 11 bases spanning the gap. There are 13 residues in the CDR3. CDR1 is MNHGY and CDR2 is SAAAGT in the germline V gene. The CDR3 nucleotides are TGTGCCAGACTGGACAGTTCTAACTATGGCTACACCTTC. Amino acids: CARLDSSNYGYTF.

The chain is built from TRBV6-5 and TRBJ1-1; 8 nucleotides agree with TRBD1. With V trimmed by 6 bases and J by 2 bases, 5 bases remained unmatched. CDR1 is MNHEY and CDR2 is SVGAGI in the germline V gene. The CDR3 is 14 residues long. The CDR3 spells CASSFGTGNTEAFF. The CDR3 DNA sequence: TGTGCCAGCAGCTTCGGGACAGGAAACACTGAAGCTTTCTTT.

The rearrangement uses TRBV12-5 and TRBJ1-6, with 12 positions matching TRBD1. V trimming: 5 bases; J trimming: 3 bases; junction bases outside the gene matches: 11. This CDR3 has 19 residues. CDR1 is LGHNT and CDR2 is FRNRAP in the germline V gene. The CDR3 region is CASGRAPGQGAYYNSPLHF. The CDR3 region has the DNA TGTGCTAGTGGTCGGGCACCGGGACAGGGGGCCTACTATAATTCACCCCTCCACTTT. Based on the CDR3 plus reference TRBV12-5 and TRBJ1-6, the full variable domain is DARVTQTPRHKVTEMGQEVTMRCQPILGHNTVFWYRQTMMQGLELLAYFRNRAPLDDSGMPKDRFSAEMPDATLATLKIQPSEPRDSAVYFCASGRAPGQGAYYNSPLHFGNGTRLTVT.

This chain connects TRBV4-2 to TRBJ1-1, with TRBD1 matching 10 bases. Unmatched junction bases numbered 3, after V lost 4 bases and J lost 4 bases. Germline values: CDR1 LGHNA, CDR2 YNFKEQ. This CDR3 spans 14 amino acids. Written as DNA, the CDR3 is TGTGCCAGCAGCCCCCGGACAGGGGGCACTGAAGCTTTCTTT. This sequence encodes CASSPRTGGTEAFF.

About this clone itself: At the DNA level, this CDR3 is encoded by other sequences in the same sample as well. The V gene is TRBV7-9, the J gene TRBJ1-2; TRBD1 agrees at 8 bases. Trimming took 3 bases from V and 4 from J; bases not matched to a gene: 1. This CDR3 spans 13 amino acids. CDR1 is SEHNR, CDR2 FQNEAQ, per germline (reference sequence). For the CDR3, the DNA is TGTGCCAGCAGCTTGGGACAGGTCTATGGCTACACCTTC. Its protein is CASSLGQVYGYTF. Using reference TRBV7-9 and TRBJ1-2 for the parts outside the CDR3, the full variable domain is DTGVSQNPRHKITKRGQNVTFRCDPISEHNRLYWYRQTLGQGPEFLTYFQNEAQLEKSRLLSDRFSAERPKGSFSTLEIQRTEQGDSAMYLCASSLGQVYGYTFGSGTRLTVV.

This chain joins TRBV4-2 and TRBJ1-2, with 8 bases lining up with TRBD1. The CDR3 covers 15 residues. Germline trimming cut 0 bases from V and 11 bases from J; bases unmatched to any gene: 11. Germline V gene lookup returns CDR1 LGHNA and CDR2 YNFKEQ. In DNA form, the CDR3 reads TGTGCCAGCAGCCAAGATTGGGACAGGTCTCGCCCTTACACCTTC. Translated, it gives CASSQDWDRSRPYTF.

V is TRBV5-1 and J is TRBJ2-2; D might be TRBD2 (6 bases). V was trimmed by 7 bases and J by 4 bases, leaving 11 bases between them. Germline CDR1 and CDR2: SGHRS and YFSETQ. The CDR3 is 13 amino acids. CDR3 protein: CASGDFSTGELFF. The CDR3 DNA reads TGCGCCAGCGGGGACTTTTCCACCGGGGAGCTGTTTTTT.

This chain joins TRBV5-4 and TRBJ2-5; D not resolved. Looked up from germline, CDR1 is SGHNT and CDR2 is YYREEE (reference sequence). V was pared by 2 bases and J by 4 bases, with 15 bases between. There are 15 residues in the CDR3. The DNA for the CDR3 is TGTGCCAGCAGCTTAGAATTAAGCCAGCGAGAGACCCAGTACTTC. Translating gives CASSLELSQRETQYF.

CDR3: CASSYRVREEQYF. In DNA form, the CDR3 reads TGTGCCAGCAGTTACCGCGTTCGCGAAGAGCAGTACTTC. The chain joins TRBV6-6 to TRBJ2-7; D remains ambiguous. CDR1 and CDR2 from the germline V gene are MNHNY and SVGAGI (reference sequence). The V and J ends lost 2 bases and 7 bases respectively, with 12 bases between them. The CDR3 sequence is 13 residues long.

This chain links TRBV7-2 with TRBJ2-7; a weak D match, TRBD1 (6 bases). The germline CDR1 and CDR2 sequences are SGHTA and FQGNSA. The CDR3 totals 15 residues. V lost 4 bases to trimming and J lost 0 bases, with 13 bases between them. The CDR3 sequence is CASSSRQDLSYEQYF. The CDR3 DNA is TGTGCCAGCAGCTCAAGACAGGACCTCTCCTACGAGCAGTACTTC.

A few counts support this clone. The CDR3 region has the DNA TGTGCCAGCTCACCGGCCGGGACAGGGGACTACGAGCAGTACTTC. This sequence encodes CASSPAGTGDYEQYF. V gene TRBV18 combines with J gene TRBJ2-7, with TRBD1 matching over 10 bases. J was trimmed by 3 bases and V by 3 bases; bases with no gene match: 5. The length of the CDR3 is 15 residues. In germline, CDR1 is KGHSH, CDR2 LQKENI. Full variable domain (remainder filled in from reference TRBV18 and TRBJ2-7): NAGVMQNPRHLVRRRGQEARLRCSPMKGHSHVYWYRQLPEEGLKFMVYLQKENIIDESGMPKERFSAEFPKEGPSILRIQQVVRGDSAAYFCASSPAGTGDYEQYFGPGTRLTVT.